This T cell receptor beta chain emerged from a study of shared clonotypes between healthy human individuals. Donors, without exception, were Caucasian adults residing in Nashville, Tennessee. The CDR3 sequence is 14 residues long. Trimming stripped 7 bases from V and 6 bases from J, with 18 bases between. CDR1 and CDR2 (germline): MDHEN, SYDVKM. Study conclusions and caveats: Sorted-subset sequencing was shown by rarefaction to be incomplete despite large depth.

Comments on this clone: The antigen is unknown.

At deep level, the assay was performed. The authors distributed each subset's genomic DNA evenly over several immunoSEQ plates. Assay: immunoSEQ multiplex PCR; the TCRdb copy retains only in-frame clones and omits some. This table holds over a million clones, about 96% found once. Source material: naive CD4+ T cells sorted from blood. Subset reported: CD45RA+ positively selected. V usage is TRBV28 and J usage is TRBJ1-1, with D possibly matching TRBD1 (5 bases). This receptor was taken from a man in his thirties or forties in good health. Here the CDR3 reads CASTVDSVVAEAFF. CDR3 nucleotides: TGTGCCAGCACCGTAGACAGCGTCGTCGCTGAAGCTTTCTTT.